This T cell receptor (beta chain) was found in a study of blood T cell repertoires in COVID-19. Using immunoSEQ multiplex PCR, the repertoire was profiled, and TCRdb retains in-frame clones only, with some absent. Of hundreds of thousands of clones detected, 88% appear once; the ten largest clones hold more than 1.2%. Looked up from germline, CDR1 is SGHTA and CDR2 is FQGNSA. The CDR3 runs to 15 residues. V dropped 3 bases and J dropped 2 bases, with 13 bases sitting between them. This chain joins TRBV7-2 and TRBJ2-5; D possibly corresponds to TRBD1 (7 bases). This sequence was found in an elderly man with acute or convalescent COVID-19. Sequencing was done on a sample of peripheral blood. CDR3 loop: CASSFVGGQQETQYF. CDR3 in DNA: TGTGCCAGCAGCTTCGTCGGGGGACAGCAAGAGACCCAGTACTTC.